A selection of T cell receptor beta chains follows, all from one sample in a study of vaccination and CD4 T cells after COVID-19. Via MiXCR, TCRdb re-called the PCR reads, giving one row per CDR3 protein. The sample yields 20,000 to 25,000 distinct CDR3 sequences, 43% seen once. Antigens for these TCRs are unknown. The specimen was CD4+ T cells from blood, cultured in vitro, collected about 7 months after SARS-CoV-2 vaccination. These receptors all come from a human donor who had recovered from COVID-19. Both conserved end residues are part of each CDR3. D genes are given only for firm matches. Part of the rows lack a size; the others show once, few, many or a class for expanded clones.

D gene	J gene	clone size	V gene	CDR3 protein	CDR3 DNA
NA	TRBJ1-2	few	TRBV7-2	CASSPQRTTRGYGYTF	TGTGCCAGCAGCCCCCAGAGGACAACTCGCGGGTATGGCTACACCTTC
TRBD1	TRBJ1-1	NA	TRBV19	CATEGQGNTEAFF	TGTGCCACCGAGGGACAGGGAAACACTGAAGCTTTCTTT
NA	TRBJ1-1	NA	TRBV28	CASSPSGTEAFF	TGTGCCAGCAGCCCGTCGGGCACTGAAGCTTTCTTT
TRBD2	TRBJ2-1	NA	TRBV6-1	CASSRKAGTSYNEQFF	TGTGCCAGCAGTCGAAAAGCGGGAACCTCCTACAATGAGCAGTTCTTC
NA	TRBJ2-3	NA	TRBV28	CASSLWGVAVTSTDTQYF	TGTGCCAGCAGCCTTTGGGGCGTAGCGGTAACTAGCACAGATACGCAGTATTTT
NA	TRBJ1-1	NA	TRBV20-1	CSARDPGVQGGAEAFF	TGCAGTGCTAGAGACCCAGGGGTCCAGGGTGGGGCTGAAGCTTTCTTT
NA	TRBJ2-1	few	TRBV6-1	CASSPRVDEQFF	TGTGCCAGCAGTCCACGGGTGGATGAGCAGTTCTTC
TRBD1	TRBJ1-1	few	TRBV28	CASESGGMAEAFF	TGTGCCAGCGAGTCAGGGGGGATGGCTGAAGCTTTCTTT
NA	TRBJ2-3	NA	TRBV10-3	CAIRDRDLDTQYF	TGTGCCATCAGAGACCGGGACCTTGATACGCAGTATTTT
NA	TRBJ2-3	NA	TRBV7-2	CASGRLWADTQYF	TGTGCCAGCGGGCGGTTATGGGCAGATACGCAGTATTTT
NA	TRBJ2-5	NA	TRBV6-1	CASKEGWEVQETQYF	TGTGCCAGCAAAGAGGGGTGGGAAGTCCAAGAGACCCAGTACTTC
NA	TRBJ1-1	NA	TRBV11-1	CASSLVWGTTEAFF	TGTGCCAGCAGCTTAGTCTGGGGGACCACTGAAGCTTTCTTT
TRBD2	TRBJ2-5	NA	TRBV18	CASSRTSGKETQYF	TGTGCCAGCTCCCGGACTAGCGGAAAAGAGACCCAGTACTTC
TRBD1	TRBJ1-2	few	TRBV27	CASSHTRQGPYGYTF	TGTGCCAGCAGTCACACTCGACAGGGTCCCTATGGCTACACCTTC
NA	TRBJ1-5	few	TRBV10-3	CAIGTPGQPQHF	TGTGCCATTGGGACCCCGGGTCAGCCCCAGCATTTT
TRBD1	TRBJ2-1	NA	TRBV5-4	CASTAAPGQGYYNEQFF	TGTGCCAGCACCGCAGCCCCCGGACAGGGCTACTACAATGAGCAGTTCTTC
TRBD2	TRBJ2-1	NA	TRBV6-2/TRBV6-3	CASSDHLAGGYNEQFF	TGTGCCAGCAGTGACCACCTAGCGGGAGGCTACAATGAGCAGTTCTTC
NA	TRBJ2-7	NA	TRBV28	CASSLLGGSYEQYF	TGTGCCAGCAGTTTATTAGGGGGGTCTTACGAGCAGTACTTC
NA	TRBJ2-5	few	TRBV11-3	CASSQDGRTQETQYF	TGTGCCAGCAGCCAGGACGGAAGGACCCAAGAGACCCAGTACTTC
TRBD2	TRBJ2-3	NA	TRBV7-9	CASSMGTSGITDTQYF	TGTGCCAGCAGCATGGGGACTAGCGGAATCACAGATACGCAGTATTTT
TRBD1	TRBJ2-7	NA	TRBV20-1	CSATTGGNIVEQYF	TGCAGTGCCACGACAGGGGGTAATATTGTCGAGCAGTACTTC
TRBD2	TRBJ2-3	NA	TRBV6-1	CASRAGRGVDTQYF	TGTGCCAGTAGAGCGGGACGGGGAGTAGATACGCAGTATTTT
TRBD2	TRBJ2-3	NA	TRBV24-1	CATSDGTSGGGTDTQYF	TGTGCCACCAGTGATGGGACTAGCGGGGGGGGCACAGATACGCAGTATTTT
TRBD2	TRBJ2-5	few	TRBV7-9	CASSWGLAGVGGETQYF	TGTGCCAGCAGCTGGGGACTAGCGGGAGTGGGTGGAGAGACCCAGTACTTC
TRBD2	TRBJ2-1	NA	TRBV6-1	CASETSGGQQFF	TGTGCCAGCGAGACTAGCGGGGGGCAGCAGTTCTTC
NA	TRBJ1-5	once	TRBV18	CASSPFRGDQPQHF	TGTGCCAGCTCACCGTTCAGGGGAGATCAGCCCCAGCATTTT
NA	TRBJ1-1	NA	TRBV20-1	CSARGVKRGGLMNTEAFF	TGCAGTGCTAGAGGCGTTAAAAGGGGGGGTCTTATGAACACTGAAGCTTTCTTT
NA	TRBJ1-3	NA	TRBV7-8	CASSPGGNTIYF	TGTGCCAGCAGCCCTGGTGGAAACACCATATATTTT
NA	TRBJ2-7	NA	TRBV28	CASRAPTGRSPYEQYF	TGTGCCAGCAGGGCACCCACGGGGAGGAGCCCCTACGAGCAGTACTTC
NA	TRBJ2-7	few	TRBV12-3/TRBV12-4	CASSLNGYEQYF	TGTGCCAGCAGTTTAAACGGCTACGAGCAGTACTTC
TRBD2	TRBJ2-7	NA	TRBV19	CASSRLAGDDEQYF	TGTGCCAGTAGCCGACTAGCGGGAGACGACGAGCAGTACTTC
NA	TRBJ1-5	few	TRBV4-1	CASSHFLGSTQPQHF	TGCGCCAGCAGCCACTTTTTAGGGTCGACTCAGCCCCAGCATTTT